This T cell receptor (beta chain) was found in a study of blood T cell repertoires in COVID-19. Turning to the study itself: Both acute and convalescent COVID-19 samples were obtained from the United States, Italy and Spain.

Assay: immunoSEQ multiplex PCR; the TCRdb copy retains only in-frame clones and omits some. Altogether around 250,000 clones are present, around 90% being singletons, with the ten largest covering approximately 2.7%. Germline values: CDR1 DFQATT, CDR2 SNEGSKA (reference sequence). V lost 3 bases to trimming and J lost 0 bases, with 12 bases between them. This CDR3 has 15 amino acids. Participants reported their clinical history, and cohort assignment relied on those reports. This chain joins TRBV20-1 and TRBJ2-1; D may be TRBD1 (6 bases). The sequence was collected from a man between 35 and 55 years old who had been exposed to COVID-19. The specimen sequenced was PBMCs or T cells enriched from blood (not recorded which). DNA of the CDR3: TGCAGTGCTAGTCAGGGGAAGAGCTCCTACAATGAGCAGTTCTTC. It encodes CSASQGKSSYNEQFF.